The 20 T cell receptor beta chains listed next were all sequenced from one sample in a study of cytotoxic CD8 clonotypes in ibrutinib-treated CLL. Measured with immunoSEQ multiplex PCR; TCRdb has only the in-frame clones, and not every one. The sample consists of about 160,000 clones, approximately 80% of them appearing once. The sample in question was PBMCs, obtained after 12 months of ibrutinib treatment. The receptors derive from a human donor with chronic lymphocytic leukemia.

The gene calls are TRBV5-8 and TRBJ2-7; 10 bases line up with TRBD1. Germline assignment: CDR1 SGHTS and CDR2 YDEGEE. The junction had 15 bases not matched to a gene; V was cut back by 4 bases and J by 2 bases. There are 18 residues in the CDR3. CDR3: CASSGPGQGFAATYEQYF. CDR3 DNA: TGTGCCAGCAGCGGCCCGGGACAGGGGTTCGCGGCGACCTACGAGCAGTACTTC.

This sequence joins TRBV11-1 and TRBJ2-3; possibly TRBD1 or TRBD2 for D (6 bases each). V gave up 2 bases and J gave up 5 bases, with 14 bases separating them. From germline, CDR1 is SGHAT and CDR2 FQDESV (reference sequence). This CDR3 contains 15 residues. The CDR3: CASSLTGAEQDTQYF. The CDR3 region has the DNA TGTGCCAGCAGCTTAACGGGGGCGGAGCAAGATACGCAGTATTTT. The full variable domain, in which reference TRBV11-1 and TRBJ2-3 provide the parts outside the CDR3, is EAEVAQSPRYKITEKSQAVAFWCDPISGHATLYWYRQILGQGPELLVQFQDESVVDDSQLPKDRFSAERLKGVDSTLKIQPAELGDSAMYLCASSLTGAEQDTQYFGPGTRLTVL.

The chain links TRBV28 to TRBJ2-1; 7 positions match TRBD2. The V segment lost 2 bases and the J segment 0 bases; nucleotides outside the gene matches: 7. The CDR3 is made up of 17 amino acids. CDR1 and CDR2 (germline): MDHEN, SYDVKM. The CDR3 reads CASSLNRGVSSYNEQFF. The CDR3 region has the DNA TGTGCCAGCAGTTTAAACCGGGGGGTGAGCTCCTACAATGAGCAGTTCTTC.

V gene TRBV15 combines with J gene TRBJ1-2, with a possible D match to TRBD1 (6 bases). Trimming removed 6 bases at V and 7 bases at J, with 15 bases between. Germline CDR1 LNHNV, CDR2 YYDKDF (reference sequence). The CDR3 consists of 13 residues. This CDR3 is CATRPEGVRGYTF. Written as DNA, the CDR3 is TGTGCCACCAGACCAGAGGGGGTACGTGGCTACACCTTC.

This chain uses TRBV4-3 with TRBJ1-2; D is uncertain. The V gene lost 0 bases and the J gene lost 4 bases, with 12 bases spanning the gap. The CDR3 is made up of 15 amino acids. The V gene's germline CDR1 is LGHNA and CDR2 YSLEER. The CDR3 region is CASSQDSGPRYGYTF. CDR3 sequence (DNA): TGCGCCAGCAGCCAAGATTCTGGACCGCGCTATGGCTACACCTTC.

The DNA of the CDR3 is TGTGCCAGCTCAGAGGGGAGCGGGACTGAAGCTTTCTTT. Protein sequence: CASSEGSGTEAFF. This chain links TRBV18 with TRBJ1-1, with D maybe TRBD1 (5 bases). Between the trimmed V and J ends, which lost 5 bases and 5 bases, there was a span of 12 bases. Germline V gene sequence: CDR1 KGHSH, CDR2 LQKENI. This CDR3 spans 13 amino acids.

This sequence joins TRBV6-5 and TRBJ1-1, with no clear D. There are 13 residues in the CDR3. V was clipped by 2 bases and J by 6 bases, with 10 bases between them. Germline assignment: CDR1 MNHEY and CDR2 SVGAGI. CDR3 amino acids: CASSYPRTAEAFF. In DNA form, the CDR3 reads TGTGCCAGCAGTTACCCAAGGACGGCTGAAGCTTTCTTT.

The CDR3 DNA sequence: TGTGCCAGCAGACCTGGTTCGGGGGGCCCCCCGTCTGGAAACACCATATATTTT. It encodes CASRPGSGGPPSGNTIYF. The gene calls are TRBV5-8 and TRBJ1-3; D is possibly TRBD1 (6 bases). Germline V gene sequence: CDR1 SGHTS, CDR2 YDEGEE. Trimming pared 5 bases from V and 1 base from J, leaving 22 bases between. The CDR3 consists of 18 residues.

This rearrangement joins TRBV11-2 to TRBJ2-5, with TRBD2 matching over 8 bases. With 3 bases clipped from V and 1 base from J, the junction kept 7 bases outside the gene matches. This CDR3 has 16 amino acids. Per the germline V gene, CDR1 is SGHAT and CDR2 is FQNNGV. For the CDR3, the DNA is TGTGCCAGCAGCTTGCCGCTAGCGGGCAGCCAAGAGACCCAGTACTTC. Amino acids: CASSLPLAGSQETQYF.

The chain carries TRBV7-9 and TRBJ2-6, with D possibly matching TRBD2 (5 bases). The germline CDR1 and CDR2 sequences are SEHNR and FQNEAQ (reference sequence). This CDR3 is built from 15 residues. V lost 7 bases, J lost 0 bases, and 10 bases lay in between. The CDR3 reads CASTPSGSGANVLTF. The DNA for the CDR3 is TGTGCCAGCACCCCCAGCGGCTCTGGGGCCAACGTCCTGACTTTC.

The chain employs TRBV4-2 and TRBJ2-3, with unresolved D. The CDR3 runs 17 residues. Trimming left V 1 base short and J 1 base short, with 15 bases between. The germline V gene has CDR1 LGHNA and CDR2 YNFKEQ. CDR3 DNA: TGTGCCAGCAGCCAAGCCCCGTTTAAGACTCGCACAGATACGCAGTATTTT. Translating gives CASSQAPFKTRTDTQYF.

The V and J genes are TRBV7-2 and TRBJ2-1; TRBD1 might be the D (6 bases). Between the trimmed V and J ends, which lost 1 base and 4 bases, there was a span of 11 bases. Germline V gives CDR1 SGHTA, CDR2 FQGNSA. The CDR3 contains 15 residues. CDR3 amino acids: CASSLVGDTYNEQFF. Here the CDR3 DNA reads TGTGCCAGCAGCTTAGTAGGGGACACGTACAATGAGCAGTTCTTC.

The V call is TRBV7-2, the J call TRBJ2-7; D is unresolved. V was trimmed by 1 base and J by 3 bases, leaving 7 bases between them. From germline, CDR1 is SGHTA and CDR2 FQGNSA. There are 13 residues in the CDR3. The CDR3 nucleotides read TGTGCCAGCAGCTTAGAACGGGTCTACGAGCAGTACTTC. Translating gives CASSLERVYEQYF.

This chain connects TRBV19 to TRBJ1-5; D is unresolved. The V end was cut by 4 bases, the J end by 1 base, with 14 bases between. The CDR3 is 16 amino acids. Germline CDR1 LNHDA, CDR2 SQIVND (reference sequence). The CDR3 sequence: CASSRRTEVSNQPQHF. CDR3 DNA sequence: TGTGCCAGTAGTAGGCGCACGGAGGTCAGCAATCAGCCCCAGCATTTT.

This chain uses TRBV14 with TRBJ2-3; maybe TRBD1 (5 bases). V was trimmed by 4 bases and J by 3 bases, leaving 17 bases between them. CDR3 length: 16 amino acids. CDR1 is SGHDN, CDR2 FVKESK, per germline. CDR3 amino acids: CASSLGRAPGTDTQYF. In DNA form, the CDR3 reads TGTGCCAGCAGCCTAGGCAGGGCCCCGGGTACAGATACGCAGTATTTT.

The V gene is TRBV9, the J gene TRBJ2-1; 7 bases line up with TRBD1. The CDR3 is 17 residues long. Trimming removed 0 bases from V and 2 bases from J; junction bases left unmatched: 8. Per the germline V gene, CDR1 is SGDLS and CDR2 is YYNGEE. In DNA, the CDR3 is TGTGCCAGCAGCGTAGTTGGCGAGGGGGCTCCCTACAATGAGCAGTTCTTC. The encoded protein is CASSVVGEGAPYNEQFF.

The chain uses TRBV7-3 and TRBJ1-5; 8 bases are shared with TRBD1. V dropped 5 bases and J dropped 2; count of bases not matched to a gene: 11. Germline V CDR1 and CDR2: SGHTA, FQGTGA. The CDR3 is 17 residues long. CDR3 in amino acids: CASSPFELTGGNQPQHF. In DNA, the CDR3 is TGTGCCAGCAGCCCTTTCGAGCTGACAGGGGGCAATCAGCCCCAGCATTTT. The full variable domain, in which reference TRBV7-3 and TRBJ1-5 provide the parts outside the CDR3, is GAGVSQTPSNKVTEKGKYVELRCDPISGHTALYWYRQSLGQGPEFLIYFQGTGAADDSGLPNDRFFAVRPEGSVSTLKIQRTERGDSAVYLCASSPFELTGGNQPQHFGDGTRLSIL.

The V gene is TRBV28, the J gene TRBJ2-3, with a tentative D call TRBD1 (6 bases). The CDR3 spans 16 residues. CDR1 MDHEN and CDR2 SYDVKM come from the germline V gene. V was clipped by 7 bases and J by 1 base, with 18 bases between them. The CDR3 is CASTTRNRVGTDTQYF. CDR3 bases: TGTGCCAGCACCACAAGAAACAGGGTGGGCACAGATACGCAGTATTTT.

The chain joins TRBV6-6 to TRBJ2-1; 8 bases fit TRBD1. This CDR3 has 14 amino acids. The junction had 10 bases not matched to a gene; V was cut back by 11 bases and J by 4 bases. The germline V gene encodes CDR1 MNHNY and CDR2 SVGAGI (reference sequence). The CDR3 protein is CAGSSRQGYNEQFF. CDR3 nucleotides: TGTGCCGGCTCCTCGCGACAGGGGTACAATGAGCAGTTCTTC.

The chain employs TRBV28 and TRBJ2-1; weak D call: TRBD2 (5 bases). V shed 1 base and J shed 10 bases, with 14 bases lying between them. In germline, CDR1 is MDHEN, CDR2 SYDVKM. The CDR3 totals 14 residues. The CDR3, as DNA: TGTGCCAGCAGTTTATTACGGACTTCTGGGGAGCAGTTCTTC. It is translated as CASSLLRTSGEQFF.